This T cell receptor beta chain appears in the sequencing data of a study of T cells in narcolepsy. Remarks on this clone: Its cognate antigen is unknown.

Whole-study findings and limits: Comparing one patient's CSF and blood CD4+ clonotypes highlighted HCRT- and TRIB2-specific autoreactive clonotypes. Autoreactive clonotypes reportedly recurred in blood of same and different patients, not controls. In some patient and control memory CD4+ samples, autoreactive clones were absent.

Germline CDR1 is MGHDK and CDR2 is SYGVNS. The CDR3 totals 15 residues. Trimming cost V 6 bases and J 5 bases; bases outside gene matches: 7. Sequencing used immunoSEQ multiplex PCR; TCRdb keeps in-frame clones, though not all of them. The data show under 20,000 clones, around 86% seen once. The sequencing input was memory (CD45RA-) CD4+ T cells from blood. The sequence came from a human donor in good health. The rearrangement joins TRBV25-1 to TRBJ2-3, with TRBD2 identical over 11 bases. The CDR3 loop is CASSLAGGWVDTQYF. The CDR3 DNA sequence: TGTGCCAGCAGCCTAGCGGGAGGCTGGGTAGATACGCAGTATTTT. The whole variable domain, remainder taken from reference TRBV25-1 and TRBJ2-3, is EADIYQTPRYLVIGTGKKITLECSQTMGHDKMYWYQQDPGMELHLIHYSYGVNSTEKGDLSSESTVSRIRTEHFPLTLESARPSHTSQYLCASSLAGGWVDTQYFGPGTRLTVL.